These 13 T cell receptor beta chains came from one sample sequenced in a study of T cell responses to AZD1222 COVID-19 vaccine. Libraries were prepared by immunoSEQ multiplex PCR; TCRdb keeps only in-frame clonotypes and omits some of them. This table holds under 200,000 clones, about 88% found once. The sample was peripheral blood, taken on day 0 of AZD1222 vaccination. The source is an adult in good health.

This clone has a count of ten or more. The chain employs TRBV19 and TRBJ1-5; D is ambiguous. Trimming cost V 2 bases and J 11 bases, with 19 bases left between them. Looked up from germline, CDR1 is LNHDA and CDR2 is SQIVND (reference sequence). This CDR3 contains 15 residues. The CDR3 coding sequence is TGTGCCAGTAGTATAACGGGCCCAACCTCAGGAGCCCAGCATTTT. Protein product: CASSITGPTSGAQHF.

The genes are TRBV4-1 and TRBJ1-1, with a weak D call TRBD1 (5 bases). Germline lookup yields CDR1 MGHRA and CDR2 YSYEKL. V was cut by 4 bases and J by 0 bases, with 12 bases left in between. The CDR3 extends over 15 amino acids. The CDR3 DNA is TGCGCCAGCAGCCCGGGGCCACTAGTGAACACTGAAGCTTTCTTT. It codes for CASSPGPLVNTEAFF.

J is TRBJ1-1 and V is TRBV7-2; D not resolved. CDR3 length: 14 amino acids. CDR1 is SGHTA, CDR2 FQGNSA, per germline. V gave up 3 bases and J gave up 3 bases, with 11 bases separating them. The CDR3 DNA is TGTGCCAGCAGCTTCATCCGGGCGCACACTGAAGCTTTCTTT. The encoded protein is CASSFIRAHTEAFF.

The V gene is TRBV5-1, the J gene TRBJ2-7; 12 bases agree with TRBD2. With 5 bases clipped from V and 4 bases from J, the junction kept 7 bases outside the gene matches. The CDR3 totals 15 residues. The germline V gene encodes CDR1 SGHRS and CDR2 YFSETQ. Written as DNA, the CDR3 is TGCGCCAGCAGTATGACTAGCGGGAGTTCTTACGAGCAGTACTTC. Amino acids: CASSMTSGSSYEQYF.

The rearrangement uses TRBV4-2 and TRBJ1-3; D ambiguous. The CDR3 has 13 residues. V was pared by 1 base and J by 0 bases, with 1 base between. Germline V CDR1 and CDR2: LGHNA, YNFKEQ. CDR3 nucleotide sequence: TGTGCCAGCAGCCAAGCCTCTGGAAACACCATATATTTT. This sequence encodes CASSQASGNTIYF.

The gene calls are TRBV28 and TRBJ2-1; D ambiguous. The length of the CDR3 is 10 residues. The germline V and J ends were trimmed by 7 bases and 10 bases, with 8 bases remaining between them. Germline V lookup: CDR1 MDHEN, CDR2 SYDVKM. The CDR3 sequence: CASTGLEQFF. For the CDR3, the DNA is TGTGCCAGCACAGGCCTGGAGCAGTTCTTC.

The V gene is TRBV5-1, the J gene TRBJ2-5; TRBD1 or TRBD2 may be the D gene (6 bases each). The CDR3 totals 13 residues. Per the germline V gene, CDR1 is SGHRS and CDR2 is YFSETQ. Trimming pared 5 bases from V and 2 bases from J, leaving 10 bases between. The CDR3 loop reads CASRRGQQETQYF. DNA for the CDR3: TGCGCCAGCAGGCGGGGACAACAAGAGACCCAGTACTTC.

The CDR3 loop reads CASSGRGADTQYF. The CDR3 bases are TGCGCCAGCAGTGGGAGAGGCGCAGATACGCAGTATTTT. The chain joins TRBV5-1 to TRBJ2-3, with D possibly matching TRBD2 (5 bases). CDR3 size: 13 residues. Per germline, CDR1 SGHRS and CDR2 YFSETQ. V lost 5 bases to trimming and J lost 4 bases, with 11 bases between them. The complete variable domain, with remaining parts taken from reference TRBV5-1 and TRBJ2-3, reads KAGVTQTPRYLIKTRGQQVTLSCSPISGHRSVSWYQQTPGQGLQFLFEYFSETQRNKGNFPGRFSGRQFSNSRSEMNVSTLELGDSALYLCASSGRGADTQYFGPGTRLTVL.

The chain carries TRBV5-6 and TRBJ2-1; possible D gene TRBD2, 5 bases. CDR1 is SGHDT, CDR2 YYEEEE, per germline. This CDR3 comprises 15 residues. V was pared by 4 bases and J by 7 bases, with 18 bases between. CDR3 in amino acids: CASSTTNPSGNEQFF. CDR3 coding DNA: TGTGCCAGCAGCACGACTAACCCCTCTGGAAATGAGCAGTTCTTC.

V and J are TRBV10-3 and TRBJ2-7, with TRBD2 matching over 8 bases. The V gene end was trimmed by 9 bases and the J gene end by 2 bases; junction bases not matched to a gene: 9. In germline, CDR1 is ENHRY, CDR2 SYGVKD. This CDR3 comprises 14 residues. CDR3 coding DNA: TGTGCCATGGGCCGGGGGGGGCGAACCTACGAGCAGTACTTC. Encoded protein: CAMGRGGRTYEQYF.

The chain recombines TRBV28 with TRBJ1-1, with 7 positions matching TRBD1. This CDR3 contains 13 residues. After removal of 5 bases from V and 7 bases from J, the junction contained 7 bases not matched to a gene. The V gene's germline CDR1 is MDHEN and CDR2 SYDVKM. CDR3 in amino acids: CASSVGQPREAFF. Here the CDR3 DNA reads TGTGCCAGCAGTGTGGGACAGCCACGTGAAGCTTTCTTT.

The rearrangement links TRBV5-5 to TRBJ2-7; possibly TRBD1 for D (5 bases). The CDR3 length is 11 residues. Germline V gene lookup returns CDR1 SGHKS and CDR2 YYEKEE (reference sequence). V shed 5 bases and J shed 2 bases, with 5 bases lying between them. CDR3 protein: CASRQAYEQYF. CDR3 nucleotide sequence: TGTGCCAGCAGACAGGCCTACGAGCAGTACTTC. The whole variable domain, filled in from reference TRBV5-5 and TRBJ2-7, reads DAGVTQSPTHLIKTRGQQVTLRCSPISGHKSVSWYQQVLGQGPQFIFQYYEKEERGRGNFPDRFSARQFPNYSSELNVNALLLGDSALYLCASRQAYEQYFGPGTRLTVT.

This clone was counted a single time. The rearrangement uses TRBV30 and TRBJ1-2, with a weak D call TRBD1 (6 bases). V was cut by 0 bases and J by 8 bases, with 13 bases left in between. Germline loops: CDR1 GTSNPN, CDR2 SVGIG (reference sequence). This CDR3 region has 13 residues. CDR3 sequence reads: CAWSVAKGGGYTF. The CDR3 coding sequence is TGTGCCTGGAGTGTAGCAAAGGGGGGAGGCTACACCTTC. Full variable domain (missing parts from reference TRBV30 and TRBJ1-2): SQTIHQWPATLVQPVGSPLSLECTVEGTSNPNLYWYRQAAGRGLQLLFYSVGIGQISSEVPQNLSASRPQDRQFILSSKKLLLSDSGFYLCAWSVAKGGGYTFGSGTRLTVV.